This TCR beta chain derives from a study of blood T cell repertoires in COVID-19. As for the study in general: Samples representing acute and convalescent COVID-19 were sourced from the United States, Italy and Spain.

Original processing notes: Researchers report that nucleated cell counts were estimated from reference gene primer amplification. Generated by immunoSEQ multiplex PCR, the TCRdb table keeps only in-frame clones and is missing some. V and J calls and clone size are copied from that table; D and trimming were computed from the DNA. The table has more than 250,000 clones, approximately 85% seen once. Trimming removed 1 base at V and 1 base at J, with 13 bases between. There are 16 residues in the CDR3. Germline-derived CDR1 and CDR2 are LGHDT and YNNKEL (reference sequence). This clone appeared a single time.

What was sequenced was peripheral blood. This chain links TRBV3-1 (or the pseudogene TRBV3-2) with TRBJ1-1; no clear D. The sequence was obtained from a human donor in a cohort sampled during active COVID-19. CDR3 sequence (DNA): TGTGCCAGCAGCCAAGGCCAGGTTCTTAAGAACACTGAAGCTTTCTTT. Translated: CASSQGQVLKNTEAFF.